Here is one T cell receptor beta chain with its context. The sample originates from a study of blood T cell repertoires in COVID-19. Profiled with immunoSEQ multiplex PCR; TCRdb holds only in-frame clones, not every one. This sample yields 140,000 to 150,000 clones, of which roughly 88% are seen a single time; 1.8% belongs to the top ten. Looked up from germline, CDR1 is SEHNR and CDR2 is FQNEAQ (reference sequence). Deletions cut 5 bases from V and 4 bases from J, with 11 bases between. The CDR3 length is 13 residues. The chain links TRBV7-9 to TRBJ1-1; D is perhaps TRBD1 (5 bases). The specimen sequenced was peripheral blood. This TCR derives from a man between 65 and 85 years old with acute or convalescent COVID-19. The CDR3 region has the DNA TGTGCCAGCAGCATACAGGAGCGCACTGAAGCTTTCTTT. This sequence encodes CASSIQERTEAFF.